This TCR beta chain was sequenced during a study of cytomegalovirus exposure and HLA in healthy donors. Study results and limitations: Exclusion as indistinguishable affected some V segments, including TRBV6-2 and TRBV6-3. HLA alleles were associated with some 17,000 TCR beta sequences in a later analysis at 0.05 false discovery rate.

Trimming took off 7 bases at V and 8 bases at J, with 17 bases between the two ends. The CDR3 has 13 residues. Germline V gene sequence: CDR1 MDHEN, CDR2 SYDVKM. With 60 Vbeta and 13 Jbeta primers, the PCR was carried out. Only in-frame clones appear in the TCRdb table, and some are missing; sequencing was by immunoSEQ multiplex PCR. Seen here are some 130,000 clones, around 80% observed once, and the top ten hold over 2%. On this clone itself: Its antigen is unidentified.

Sequencing used PBMCs. The clonotype comes from a young man in good health and CMV-seronegative. The chain combines TRBV28 with TRBJ1-2, with D possibly matching TRBD1 (6 bases). The CDR3 DNA reads as TGTGCCAGCAACGACCATACAGGGAGCGGCTACACCTTC. Its protein is CASNDHTGSGYTF.